Below, one T cell receptor (beta chain) is given with its context. What it recognizes is unknown. This sample stems from a study of cytomegalovirus exposure and HLA in healthy donors. Regarding the study as a whole: TCR association rates varied by HLA locus in a later analysis, with DRB1 highest and HLA-C lowest. Cytomegalovirus-associated status was assigned to about 150 TCR beta chains.

Amplification used 60 Vbeta primers and 13 Jbeta primers. Measured with immunoSEQ multiplex PCR; TCRdb has only the in-frame clones, and not every one. The sample shows roughly 190,000 clones, roughly 81% of them seen only once. Healthy bone marrow donors formed the donor group. The source is a woman aged 25 to 39 in good health and CMV-seropositive. The sequenced sample consisted of PBMCs.

The CDR3 here is CASSGPTSLNEQFF. The CDR3 DNA reads as TGTGCCAGTAGTGGCCCGACTAGCTTAAATGAGCAGTTCTTC. This chain links TRBV19 with TRBJ2-1; 7 bases are a match to TRBD2. Trimming removed 5 bases from V and 7 bases from J; junction bases left unmatched: 8. This CDR3 contains 14 residues. Germline CDR1 reads LNHDA; CDR2 reads SQIVND (reference sequence).